The rows below give T cell receptor beta chains drawn from one sample of a study of somatic mutations in cytotoxic T cells in rheumatoid arthritis. Measured with immunoSEQ multiplex PCR; TCRdb has only the in-frame clones, and not every one. The sample records roughly 20,000 clones, 65% to 85% being singletons. Sequencing input: CD8+ T cells sorted from blood. These receptors came from an adult with rheumatoid arthritis. CDR3s include the opening cysteine and the closing phenylalanine or tryptophan. The order of the fields is D gene, J gene, CDR3 length, V gene, clone size, CDR3 protein, CDR3 DNA. The D gene is left open where the match is weak. Clone size is shown for a subset of rows, as once, few, many or a class of expanded clone.

.	TRBJ1-1	15	TRBV6-4	.	CASSESGQGSSEAFF	TGTGCCAGCAGTGAATCGGGGCAGGGGTCGAGTGAAGCTTTCTTT
.	TRBJ1-2	16	TRBV7-2	.	CASISPRGGSGRGYTF	TGTGCCAGCATTTCTCCCCGGGGAGGGTCCGGACGTGGCTACACCTTC
.	TRBJ1-1	17	TRBV4-3	once	CASSQDRRGPRNTEAFF	TGCGCCAGCAGCCAAGACCGGAGGGGCCCAAGGAACACTGAAGCTTTCTTT
.	TRBJ2-3	14	TRBV4-1	.	CASSQTVITDTQYF	TGCGCCAGCAGCCAAACCGTGATCACAGATACGCAGTATTTT
TRBD1	TRBJ1-2	15	TRBV25-1	.	CASSDGDRGYYGYTF	TGTGCCAGCAGTGATGGTGACAGGGGCTACTATGGCTACACCTTC
.	TRBJ1-1	11	TRBV7-8	.	CASSLGIEAFF	TGTGCCAGCAGCTTAGGTATCGAAGCTTTCTTT
.	TRBJ1-3	16	TRBV14	.	CASSQDGRISGNTIYF	TGTGCCAGCAGCCAAGATGGTAGGATAAGTGGAAACACCATATATTTT
.	TRBJ1-5	15	TRBV6-1	.	CASSFGPRAYQPQHF	TGTGCCAGCAGTTTCGGCCCAAGGGCATATCAGCCCCAGCATTTT
.	TRBJ1-6	13	TRBV5-6	.	CASSFVSYSPLHF	TGTGCCAGCAGCTTTGTGTCCTATTCACCCCTCCACTTT
.	TRBJ2-1	18	TRBV15	.	CATSRDRAGSRSYNEQFF	TGTGCCACCAGCAGAGATCGGGCGGGAAGCAGGTCCTACAATGAGCAGTTCTTC
.	TRBJ2-5	14	TRBV7-9	.	CASSPGQHQETQYF	TGTGCCAGCAGCCCCGGACAGCACCAAGAGACCCAGTACTTC
.	TRBJ2-2	15	TRBV6-5	.	CASSWAGGNTGELFF	TGTGCCAGCAGCTGGGCAGGAGGGAACACCGGGGAGCTGTTTTTT
.	TRBJ2-1	11	TRBV5-4	.	CASSLAGEQFF	TGTGCCAGCAGCTTGGCGGGAGAGCAGTTCTTC
TRBD1	TRBJ1-1	14	TRBV6-5	.	CASSYSTGVTEAFF	TGTGCCAGCAGTTACTCGACAGGGGTCACTGAAGCTTTCTTT
.	TRBJ2-1	12	TRBV6-6	.	CATGRPYNEQFF	TGTGCCACGGGTCGGCCCTACAATGAGCAGTTCTTC
TRBD2	TRBJ2-7	14	TRBV5-5	.	CASSPLAWGYEQYF	TGTGCCAGCAGCCCACTAGCGTGGGGGTACGAGCAGTACTTC
.	TRBJ1-2	13	TRBV19	once	CASSITRNYGYTF	TGTGCCAGTAGTATAACGAGGAACTATGGCTACACCTTC
.	TRBJ1-4	14	TRBV27	.	CASSLWGPNEKLFF	TGTGCCAGCAGTTTATGGGGGCCTAATGAAAAACTGTTTTTT
.	TRBJ1-2	16	TRBV6-1	.	CASSETPGDEGYGYTF	TGTGCCAGCAGTGAAACCCCTGGGGATGAAGGCTATGGCTACACCTTC
.	TRBJ1-1	15	TRBV6-5	.	CASSYSPRGNTEAFF	TGTGCCAGCAGTTACTCCCCCAGGGGGAACACTGAAGCTTTCTTT
.	TRBJ2-7	14	TRBV5-1	medium-sized	CASSWIAEGYEQYF	TGCGCCAGCAGCTGGATAGCGGAGGGCTACGAGCAGTACTTC
.	TRBJ1-4	15	TRBV7-8	.	CASSLGAGRNEKLFF	TGTGCCAGCAGCTTAGGCGCAGGGAGAAATGAAAAACTGTTTTTT
TRBD2	TRBJ2-3	15	TRBV12-5	.	CASVPGTSGTDTQYF	TGTGCTAGTGTTCCCGGGACTAGCGGGACAGATACGCAGTATTTT
.	TRBJ2-1	16	TRBV19	few	CASSIGEPSSYNEQFF	TGTGCCAGTAGTATTGGGGAACCGAGCTCCTACAATGAGCAGTTCTTC
TRBD1	TRBJ1-1	15	TRBV11-2	.	CASSAGTGLDTEAFF	TGTGCCAGCAGCGCCGGGACAGGGCTGGACACTGAAGCTTTCTTT
.	TRBJ1-5	16	TRBV27	few	CASSLIGPAGNQPQHF	TGTGCCAGCAGTTTAATTGGCCCCGCCGGCAATCAGCCCCAGCATTTT
TRBD2	TRBJ2-5	18	TRBV10-3	once	CAISESGLAGGYQETQYF	TGTGCCATCAGTGAGTCGGGACTAGCGGGAGGGTACCAAGAGACCCAGTACTTC
TRBD1	TRBJ1-3	16	TRBV7-9	.	CASSLAGQLPGNTIYF	TGTGCCAGCAGCTTAGCGGGACAGTTACCTGGAAACACCATATATTTT
.	TRBJ2-1	16	TRBV7-9	.	CASSSLRGSSYNEQFF	TGTGCCAGCAGCTCTCTAAGGGGGAGCTCCTACAATGAGCAGTTCTTC
.	TRBJ2-5	14	TRBV27	few	CASSLGSSGGTQYF	TGTGCCAGCAGTTTAGGGAGCAGTGGCGGGACCCAGTACTTC
TRBD2	TRBJ2-3	16	TRBV6-4	.	CASSVSSGLSEDTQYF	TGTGCCAGCAGCGTATCTAGCGGGCTCAGTGAAGATACGCAGTATTTT
.	TRBJ1-1	12	TRBV18	.	CASSVGMTEAFF	TGTGCCAGCTCAGTGGGGATGACTGAAGCTTTCTTT
.	TRBJ2-7	11	TRBV25-1	.	CASSLGGEQYF	TGTGCCAGCAGTCTCGGTGGGGAGCAGTACTTC
TRBD2	TRBJ2-1	16	TRBV9	few	CASSSRTSGVRNEQFF	TGTGCCAGCAGCTCCAGAACTAGCGGGGTTCGCAATGAGCAGTTCTTC
.	TRBJ1-5	15	TRBV9	.	CASSVGQDSNQPQHF	TGTGCCAGCAGCGTAGGGCAGGATAGCAATCAGCCCCAGCATTTT
.	TRBJ2-1	17	TRBV27	.	CASSLLGFSGSYNEQFF	TGTGCCAGCAGTTTATTGGGCTTCTCAGGTTCCTACAATGAGCAGTTCTTC
.	TRBJ2-7	15	TRBV6-5	.	CASSYSEGRSYEQYF	TGTGCCAGCAGTTACTCAGAGGGGCGCTCCTACGAGCAGTACTTC
TRBD1	TRBJ1-2	16	TRBV4-2	.	CASSQDEGGEMYGYTF	TGTGCCAGCAGCCAAGATGAAGGGGGCGAGATGTATGGCTACACCTTC
.	TRBJ2-5	16	TRBV13	.	CASSTRDIRGLETQYF	TGTGCCAGCAGCACCAGGGACATACGGGGGCTAGAGACCCAGTACTTC
.	TRBJ1-5	14	TRBV6-1	.	CASSDKSGSQPQHF	TGTGCCAGCAGTGACAAAAGTGGGAGTCAGCCCCAGCATTTT
TRBD1	TRBJ2-7	14	TRBV9	.	CASSAGQGASEQYF	TGTGCCAGCAGCGCGGGACAGGGGGCCTCCGAGCAGTACTTC
.	TRBJ1-1	15	TRBV5-4	.	CATGLGAGYSTEAFF	TGTGCCACCGGGTTAGGGGCAGGGTATTCCACTGAAGCTTTCTTT
TRBD2	TRBJ2-3	17	TRBV4-1	.	CASSQVASGGSTDTQYF	TGCGCCAGCAGCCAAGTTGCTAGCGGGGGAAGCACAGATACGCAGTATTTT
.	TRBJ2-7	12	TRBV7-9	once	CASSGRLYEQYF	TGTGCCAGCAGTGGACGGCTTTACGAGCAGTACTTC
.	TRBJ2-3	15	TRBV9	once	CASSPRQGTTDTQYF	TGTGCCAGCAGCCCTAGGCAGGGGACGACAGATACGCAGTATTTT
.	TRBJ1-1	15	TRBV7-9	few	CASSRLVLGGTEAFF	TGTGCCAGCAGCAGACTCGTGTTAGGGGGCACTGAAGCTTTCTTT
TRBD1	TRBJ1-6	18	TRBV5-5	.	CASSLSFFVQGANSPLHF	TGTGCCAGCAGCTTGTCCTTCTTCGTGCAGGGGGCGAATTCACCCCTCCACTTT